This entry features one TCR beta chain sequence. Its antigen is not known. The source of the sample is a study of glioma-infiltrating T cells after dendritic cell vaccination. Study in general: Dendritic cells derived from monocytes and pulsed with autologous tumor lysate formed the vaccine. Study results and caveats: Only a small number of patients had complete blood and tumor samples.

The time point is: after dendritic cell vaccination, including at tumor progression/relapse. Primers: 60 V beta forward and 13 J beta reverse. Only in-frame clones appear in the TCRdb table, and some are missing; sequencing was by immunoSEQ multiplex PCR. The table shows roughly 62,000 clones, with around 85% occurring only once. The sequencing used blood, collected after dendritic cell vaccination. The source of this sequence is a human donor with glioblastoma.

CDR3 DNA: TGTGCCAGCAGCTTAGGTCCTAGCACAGATACGCAGTATTTT. Its translation: CASSLGPSTDTQYF. The gene calls are TRBV7-9 and TRBJ2-3; unclear D gene. V lost 1 base, J lost 0 bases, and 5 bases lay in between. The germline V gene encodes CDR1 SEHNR and CDR2 FQNEAQ (reference sequence). CDR3 size: 14 residues.